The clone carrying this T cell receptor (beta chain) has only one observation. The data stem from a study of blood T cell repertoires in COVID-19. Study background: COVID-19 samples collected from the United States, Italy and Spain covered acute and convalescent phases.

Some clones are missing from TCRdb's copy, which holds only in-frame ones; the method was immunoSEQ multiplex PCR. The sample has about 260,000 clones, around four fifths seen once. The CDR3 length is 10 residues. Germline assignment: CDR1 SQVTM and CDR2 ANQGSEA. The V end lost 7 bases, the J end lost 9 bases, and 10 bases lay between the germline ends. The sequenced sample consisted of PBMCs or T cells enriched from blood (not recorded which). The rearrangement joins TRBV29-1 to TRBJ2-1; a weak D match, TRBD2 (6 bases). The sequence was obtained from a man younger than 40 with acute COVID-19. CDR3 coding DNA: TGCAGCGCTGGGGAGGCTGAGCAGTTCTTC. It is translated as CSAGEAEQFF.